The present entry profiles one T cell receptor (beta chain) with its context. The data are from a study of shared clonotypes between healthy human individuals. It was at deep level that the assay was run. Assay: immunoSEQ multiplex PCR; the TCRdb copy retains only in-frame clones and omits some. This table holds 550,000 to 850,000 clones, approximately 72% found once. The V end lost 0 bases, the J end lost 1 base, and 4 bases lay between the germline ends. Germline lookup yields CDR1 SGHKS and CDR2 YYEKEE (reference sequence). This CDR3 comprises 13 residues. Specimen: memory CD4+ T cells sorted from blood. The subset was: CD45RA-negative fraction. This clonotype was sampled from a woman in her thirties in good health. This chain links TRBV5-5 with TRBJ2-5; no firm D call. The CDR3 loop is CASSLVSQETQYF. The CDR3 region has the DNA TGTGCCAGCAGCTTGGTCAGCCAAGAGACCCAGTACTTC.